Listed below are T cell receptor beta chains from one sample, sequenced in a study of blood T cell repertoires in COVID-19. Only in-frame clones appear in the TCRdb table, and some are missing; sequencing was by immunoSEQ multiplex PCR. The sample holds 150,000 to 200,000 clones; 88% are singletons and the top ten take around 6%. The specimen sequenced was peripheral blood. The origin of the receptors is a middle-aged man with active or convalescent COVID-19. Each CDR3 is given with its conserved first and last residue. A D gene is named only where the DNA matches it firmly. A clone size is listed for some rows: how often the clone was seen (once, few, many), or a class if it is expanded.

size | J | V | length | D | DNA | CDR3
few | TRBJ1-5 | TRBV19 | 17 | . | TGTGCCAGTGCCGTCCCCCGAGAGATGGGGCAAGGTCAGCCCCAGCATTTT | CASAVPREMGQGQPQHF
. | TRBJ2-7 | TRBV9 | 14 | TRBD1 | TGTGCCAGCAGCGTAGACACAGGGGGGTACGAGCAGTACTTC | CASSVDTGGYEQYF
. | TRBJ2-7 | TRBV27 | 16 | TRBD1 | TGTGCCAGCAGCCCCAGAATGGGACAGGGGGCGCGTGAGCAGTACTTC | CASSPRMGQGAREQYF
once | TRBJ2-1 | TRBV4-2 | 16 | TRBD2 | TGTGCCAGCAGCCCGAGGACTAGCGGGGCCTACAATGAGCAGTTCTTC | CASSPRTSGAYNEQFF
. | TRBJ1-6 | TRBV30 | 14 | . | TGTGCCTGGACTATGAGCTCCTATAATTCACCCCTCCACTTT | CAWTMSSYNSPLHF
. | TRBJ1-3 | TRBV6-4 | 16 | . | TGTGCCAGCAGTGACTCCGGGGTTTGTTCTGGAAACACCATATATTTT | CASSDSGVCSGNTIYF
. | TRBJ2-6 | TRBV9 | 15 | . | TGTGCCAGCACCAGGACAGTCTCTGGGGCCAACGTCCTGACTTTC | CASTRTVSGANVLTF
. | TRBJ2-1 | TRBV4-2 | 16 | TRBD2 | TGTGCCAGCAGCCAAGCTAGCGGGGGTTATGCCAATGAGCAGTTCTTC | CASSQASGGYANEQFF
. | TRBJ2-7 | TRBV25-1 | 14 | . | TGTGCCAGCAGTCCGGGACACCCGGCCTACGAGCAGTACTTC | CASSPGHPAYEQYF
. | TRBJ1-2 | TRBV10-3 | 15 | TRBD1 | TGTGCCATCAGTGAGGCCCAGACAGGGAACTATGGCTACACCTTC | CAISEAQTGNYGYTF
. | TRBJ2-7 | TRBV29-1 | 15 | TRBD1 | TGCAGCGTCGGATCCGGGACAGGGTTTCTTCGCGAGCAGTACTTC | CSVGSGTGFLREQYF
. | TRBJ1-4 | TRBV25-1 | 14 | TRBD1 | TGTGCCAGCAATCCAGGGGGCTTTAATGAAAAACTGTTTTTT | CASNPGGFNEKLFF
. | TRBJ2-7 | TRBV5-1 | 14 | TRBD1 | TGCGCCAGCAGCTTGAGGCAGGGGGCGCGTGAGCAGTACTTC | CASSLRQGAREQYF
once | TRBJ2-5 | TRBV14 | 16 | TRBD1 | TGTGCCAGCAGCCCGGGGTGGACAGGGCCCCAAGAGACCCAGTACTTC | CASSPGWTGPQETQYF
. | TRBJ1-6 | TRBV19 | 16 | TRBD1 | TGTGCCAGTAGCCAAGCCGCCGGGACAGGGAATTCACCCCTCCACTTT | CASSQAAGTGNSPLHF
once | TRBJ1-2 | TRBV9 | 13 | TRBD1 | TGTGCCAGCAGCGCAGGGACAGCCTATGGCTACACCTTC | CASSAGTAYGYTF
. | TRBJ1-5 | TRBV7-9 | 14 | . | TGTGCCAGCAGCCCCCCCGGGGGCAATCAGCCCCAGCATTTT | CASSPPGGNQPQHF
. | TRBJ2-3 | TRBV15 | 14 | . | TGTGCCACCAGCATCCCCCATGAGTTAAATACGCAGTATTTT | CATSIPHELNTQYF
once | TRBJ1-4 | TRBV5-8 | 17 | . | TGTGCCAGCAGCTTGGAAGTGGCAGGATCCACTAATGAAAAACTGTTTTTT | CASSLEVAGSTNEKLFF
. | TRBJ2-3 | TRBV4-2 | 15 | TRBD1 | TGTGCCAGCAGCCAAGCCCAGGGGGCTACAGATACGCAGTATTTT | CASSQAQGATDTQYF
. | TRBJ2-5 | TRBV5-1 | 13 | . | TGCGCCAGCAGCTTGGCGTACCAAGAGACCCAGTACTTC | CASSLAYQETQYF
few | TRBJ1-1 | TRBV6-5 | 14 | . | TGTGCCAGCAGTTACGCCACAGAGAACACTGAAGCTTTCTTT | CASSYATENTEAFF
few | TRBJ2-2 | TRBV4-1 | 15 | . | TGCGCCAGCAGTCCCGGTCAGGGGGGAACCGGGGAGCTGTTTTTT | CASSPGQGGTGELFF
. | TRBJ1-2 | TRBV28 | 15 | . | TGTGCCAGCAGCGCTTCGGACAAGACTTACTATGGCTACACCTTC | CASSASDKTYYGYTF
. | TRBJ2-3 | TRBV19 | 15 | TRBD2 | TGTGCCAGTAGTACCGGGACTAGCGGGGCGACCGCGCAGTATTTT | CASSTGTSGATAQYF
. | TRBJ1-4 | TRBV6-1 | 18 | TRBD1 | TGTGCCAGCAGTGACCAACTCCCGGGACAGGGCAGGAGGGAAAAACTGTTTTTT | CASSDQLPGQGRREKLFF
. | TRBJ1-2 | TRBV18 | 14 | TRBD1 | TGTGCCAGCTCCCCTGACAGGGACGTGTGGGGCTACACCTTC | CASSPDRDVWGYTF
. | TRBJ1-4 | TRBV5-1 | 16 | . | TGCGCCAGCAGCCTTGGATCGGGACATGTCTCTGAAAAACTGTTTTTT | CASSLGSGHVSEKLFF
. | TRBJ1-3 | TRBV11-2 | 19 | . | TGTGCCAGCAGCTTAGGGAGGCCCGTTTCCCCTCTCGGAGGAAATCCCATATATTTT | CASSLGRPVSPLGGNPIYF
once | TRBJ1-2 | TRBV5-4 | 13 | . | TGTGCCAGCTCCGACGGGGGTGTCTATGGCTACACCTTC | CASSDGGVYGYTF
. | TRBJ2-1 | TRBV4-1 | 17 | TRBD2 | TGCGCCAGCAGCCACGGACTAGCTGTTTCCCCCAACAATGAGCAGTTCTTC | CASSHGLAVSPNNEQFF
. | TRBJ2-7 | TRBV5-4 | 14 | TRBD1 | TGTGCCAGCAGCCCCCGGGACAGGATCCGCGAGCAGTACTTC | CASSPRDRIREQYF
. | TRBJ1-3 | TRBV19 | 16 | . | TGTGCCAGTAGTCCACGGACCGGACAAAGCGGAAACACCATATATTTT | CASSPRTGQSGNTIYF
. | TRBJ2-3 | TRBV24-1 | 13 | . | TGTGCCACCAGACTCAGACTGGCCTCAAACGGCGATTTT | CATRLRLASNGDF
. | TRBJ1-1 | TRBV7-3 | 16 | . | TGTGCCAGCAGCTTAAGCGGTGACGCTAAGAACACTGAAGCTTTCTTT | CASSLSGDAKNTEAFF